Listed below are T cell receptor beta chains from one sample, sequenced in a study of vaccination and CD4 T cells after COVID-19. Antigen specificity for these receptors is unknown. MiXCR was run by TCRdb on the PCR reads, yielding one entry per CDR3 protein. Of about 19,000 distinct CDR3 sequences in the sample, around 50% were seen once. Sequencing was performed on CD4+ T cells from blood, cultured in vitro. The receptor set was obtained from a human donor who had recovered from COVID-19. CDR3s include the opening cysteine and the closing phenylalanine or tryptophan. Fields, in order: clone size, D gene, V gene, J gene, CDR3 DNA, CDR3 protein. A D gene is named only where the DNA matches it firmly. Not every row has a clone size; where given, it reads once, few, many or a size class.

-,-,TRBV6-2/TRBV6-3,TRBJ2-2,TGTGCCAGCATCCGGGGCGGGAACACCGGGGAGCTGTTTTTT,CASIRGGNTGELFF
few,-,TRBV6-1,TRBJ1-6,TGTGCCAGCTCTCGGAGCTCCTATAATTCACCCCTCCACTTT,CASSRSSYNSPLHF
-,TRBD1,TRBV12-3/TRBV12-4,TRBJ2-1,TGTGCCAGCAGCCGCGGACAGGGCAACAATGAGCAGTTCTTC,CASSRGQGNNEQFF
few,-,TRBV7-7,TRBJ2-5,TGTGCCAGCAGCTTAAAACTAGAGGGGACCCAGTACTTC,CASSLKLEGTQYF
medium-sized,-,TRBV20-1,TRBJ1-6,TGCAGTGCTAGAAAGGAGGGGGGGAATTCACCCCTCCACTTT,CSARKEGGNSPLHF
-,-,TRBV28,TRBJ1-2,TGTGCCAGCAGTTACGGTCGGAAGGGACTGTTAGCTAACTATGGCTACACCTTC,CASSYGRKGLLANYGYTF
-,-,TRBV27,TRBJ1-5,TGTGCCAGCAGTCCTGAGGGCTACAATCAGCCCCAGCATTTT,CASSPEGYNQPQHF
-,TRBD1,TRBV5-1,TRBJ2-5,TGCGCCAGCAGCTTCTCGCCGGGACAGGGTCTGTGGGAGACCCAGTACTTC,CASSFSPGQGLWETQYF
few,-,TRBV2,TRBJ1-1,TGTGCCAGCAGTGAAAACAGGAACACTGAAGCTTTCTTT,CASSENRNTEAFF
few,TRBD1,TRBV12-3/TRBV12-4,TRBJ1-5,TGTGCCAGCAGTTCGACAGGGACTCGACAGCCCCAGCATTTT,CASSSTGTRQPQHF
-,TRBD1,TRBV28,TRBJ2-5,TGTGCCAGCAGTCGGGTTGGGACAGGGATCCAAGAGACCCAGTACTTC,CASSRVGTGIQETQYF
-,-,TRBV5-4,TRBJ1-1,TGTGCCAGCAAGCGGGGAGGGAACACTGAAGCTTTCTTT,CASKRGGNTEAFF
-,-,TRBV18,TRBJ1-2,TGTGCCAGCTCACGGGGAGGGAGGAACTATGGCTACACCTTC,CASSRGGRNYGYTF
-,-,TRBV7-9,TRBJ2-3,TGTGCCAGCAGCTTGGAAGGGAGCACAGATACGCAGTATTTT,CASSLEGSTDTQYF
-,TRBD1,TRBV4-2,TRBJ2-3,TGTGCCAGCAGCCAGGGACAGGTCGGGATAAATACGCAGTATTTT,CASSQGQVGINTQYF
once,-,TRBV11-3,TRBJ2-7,TGTGCCAGCAGCTTAGGGGATCCGATTCGTGTTGGCTCCTACGAGCAGTACTTC,CASSLGDPIRVGSYEQYF
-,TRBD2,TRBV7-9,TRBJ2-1,TGTGCCAGCAGCTTAGCGATAGCGGGAGGTGGGGATGAGCAGTTCTTC,CASSLAIAGGGDEQFF
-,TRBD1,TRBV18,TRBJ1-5,TGTGCCAGCTCACCACGACAGGGGAAGGATAGCAATCAGCCCCAGCATTTT,CASSPRQGKDSNQPQHF
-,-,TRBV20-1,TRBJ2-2,TGCAGTGCTGCCGGGACCCGAAGGGGGGGGAATTCGAACACCGGGGAGCTGTTTTTT,CSAAGTRRGGNSNTGELFF
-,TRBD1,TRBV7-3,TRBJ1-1,TGTGCCAGCAGCCCACAGGGGGAGGGGGGGACTGAAGCTTTCTTT,CASSPQGEGGTEAFF
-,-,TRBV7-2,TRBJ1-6,TGTGCCAGCAGCTCCCGTGACAGCGTAAATTCACCCCTCCACTTT,CASSSRDSVNSPLHF
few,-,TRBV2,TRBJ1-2,TGTGCCAGCAGCGTTCCTTCCAGGAATGGCTACACCTTC,CASSVPSRNGYTF
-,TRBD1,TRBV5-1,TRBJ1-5,TGCGCCAGCAGCTTGTTGCCCAGGGGGGAGACTAGCAATCAGCCCCAGCATTTT,CASSLLPRGETSNQPQHF
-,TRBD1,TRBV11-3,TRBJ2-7,TGTGCCAGCAGCTTAGCAGGGGGCGCATCCTACGAGCAGTACTTC,CASSLAGGASYEQYF
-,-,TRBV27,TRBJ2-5,TGTGCCAGCAGTTTCGCAGGGCTCGAGGGGACCCAGTACTTC,CASSFAGLEGTQYF
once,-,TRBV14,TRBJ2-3,TGTGCCAGCAGCCAATATCGGGGAGATACGCAGTATTTT,CASSQYRGDTQYF
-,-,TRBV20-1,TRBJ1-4,TGCAGTGCTATGTCGGGGGCAGGGGAAAAACTGTTTTTT,CSAMSGAGEKLFF
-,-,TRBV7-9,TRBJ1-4,TGTGCCAGCAGGCCACCCCCGCGGGAGGGAGGAGAAAAACTGTTTTTT,CASRPPPREGGEKLFF
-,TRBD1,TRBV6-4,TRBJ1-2,TGTGCCAGCAGTGACAGGGGCTGGACAGGGGGCCACTATGGCTACACCTTC,CASSDRGWTGGHYGYTF